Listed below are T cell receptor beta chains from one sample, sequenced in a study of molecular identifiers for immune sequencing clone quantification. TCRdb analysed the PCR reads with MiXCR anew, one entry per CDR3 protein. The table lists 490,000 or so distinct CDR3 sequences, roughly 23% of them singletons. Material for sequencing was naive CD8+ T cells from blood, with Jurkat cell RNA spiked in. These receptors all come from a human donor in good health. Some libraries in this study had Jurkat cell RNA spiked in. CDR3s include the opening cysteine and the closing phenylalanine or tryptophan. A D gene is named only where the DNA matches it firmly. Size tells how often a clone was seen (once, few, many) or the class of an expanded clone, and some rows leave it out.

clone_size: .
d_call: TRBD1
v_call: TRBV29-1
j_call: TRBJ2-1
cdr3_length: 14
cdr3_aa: CSVEGQGKYNEQFF
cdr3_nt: TGCAGCGTTGAGGGACAGGGTAAATACAATGAGCAGTTCTTC

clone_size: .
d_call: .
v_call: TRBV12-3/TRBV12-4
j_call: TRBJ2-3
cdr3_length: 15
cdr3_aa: CASSEAYGPHRTRYF
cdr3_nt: TGTGCCAGCAGTGAAGCTTATGGTCCCCATAGGACGCGGTATTTT

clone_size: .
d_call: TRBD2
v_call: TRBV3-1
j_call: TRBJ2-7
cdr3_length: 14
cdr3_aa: CASSPASGGGEQYF
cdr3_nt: TGTGCCAGCAGCCCAGCTAGCGGGGGGGGCGAGCAGTACTTC

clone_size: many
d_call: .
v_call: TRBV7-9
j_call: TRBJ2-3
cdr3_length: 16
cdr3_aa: CASSESGTGRVWAQYF
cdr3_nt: TGTGCCAGCAGCGAATCCGGGACCGGTCGTGTGTGGGCGCAGTATTTT

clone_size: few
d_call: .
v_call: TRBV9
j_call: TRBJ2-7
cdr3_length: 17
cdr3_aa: CASSVGAGTSAAYEQYF
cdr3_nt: TGTGCCAGCAGCGTCGGGGCGGGGACCTCTGCCGCCTACGAGCAGTACTTC

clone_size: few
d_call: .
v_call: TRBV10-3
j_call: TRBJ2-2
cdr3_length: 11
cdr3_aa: CAISANGELFF
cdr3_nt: TGTGCCATCAGTGCCAACGGGGAGCTGTTTTTT

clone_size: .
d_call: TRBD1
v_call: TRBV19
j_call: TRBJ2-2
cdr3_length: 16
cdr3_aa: CASSIGTGVNTGELFF
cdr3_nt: TGTGCCAGTAGTATCGGGACAGGGGTGAACACCGGGGAGCTGTTTTTT

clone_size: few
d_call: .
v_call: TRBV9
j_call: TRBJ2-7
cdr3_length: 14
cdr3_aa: CASGGGDSSYEQYF
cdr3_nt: TGTGCCAGCGGAGGGGGGGACAGCTCCTACGAGCAGTACTTC

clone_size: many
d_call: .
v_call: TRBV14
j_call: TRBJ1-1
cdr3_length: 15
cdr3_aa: CASSQELGPVAEAFF
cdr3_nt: TGTGCCAGCAGCCAAGAACTGGGCCCGGTGGCTGAAGCTTTCTTT

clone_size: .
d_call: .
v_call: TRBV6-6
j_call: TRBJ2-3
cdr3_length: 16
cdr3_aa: CASLLSGPTYTDTQYF
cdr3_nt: TGTGCCAGCCTACTGTCAGGGCCGACCTACACAGATACGCAGTATTTT

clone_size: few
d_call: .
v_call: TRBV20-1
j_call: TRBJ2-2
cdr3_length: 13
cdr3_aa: CRARAPDTGELFF
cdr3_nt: TGCAGAGCCCGGGCCCCGGACACCGGGGAGCTGTTTTTT

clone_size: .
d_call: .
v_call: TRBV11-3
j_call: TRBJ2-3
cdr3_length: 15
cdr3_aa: CASSFGPSSTDTQYF
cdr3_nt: TGTGCCAGCAGCTTCGGCCCTTCGAGCACAGATACGCAGTATTTT

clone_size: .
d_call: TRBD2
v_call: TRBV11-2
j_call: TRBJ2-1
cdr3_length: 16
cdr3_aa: CASSSRLAGDINEQFF
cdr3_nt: TGTGCCAGCAGCTCCAGACTAGCGGGGGACATCAATGAGCAGTTCTTC

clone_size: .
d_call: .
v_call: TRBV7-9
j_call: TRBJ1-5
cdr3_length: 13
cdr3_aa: CASSLGEAQPQHF
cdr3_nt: TGTGCCAGCAGCCTCGGGGAGGCCCAGCCCCAGCATTTT

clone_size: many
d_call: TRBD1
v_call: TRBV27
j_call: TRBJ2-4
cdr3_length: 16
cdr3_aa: CASSPWTGLAKNIQYF
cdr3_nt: TGTGCCAGCAGTCCATGGACAGGCTTAGCCAAAAACATTCAGTACTTC

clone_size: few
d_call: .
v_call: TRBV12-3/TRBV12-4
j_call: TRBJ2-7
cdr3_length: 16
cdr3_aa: CASSSYLRDKTYEQYF
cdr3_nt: TGTGCCAGCAGCTCATACCTCCGGGACAAGACCTACGAGCAGTACTTC

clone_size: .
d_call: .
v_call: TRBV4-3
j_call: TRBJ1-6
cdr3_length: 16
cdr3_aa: CAGSQDGGALNSPLHF
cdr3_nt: TGCGCCGGCAGCCAAGATGGGGGGGCCTTAAATTCACCCCTCCACTTT

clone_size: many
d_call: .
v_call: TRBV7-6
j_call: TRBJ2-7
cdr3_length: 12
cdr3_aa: CASSTGRGEQYF
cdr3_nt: TGTGCCAGCAGCACGGGGAGAGGCGAGCAGTACTTC

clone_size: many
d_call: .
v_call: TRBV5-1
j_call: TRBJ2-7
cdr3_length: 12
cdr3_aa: CASSPSPREQYF
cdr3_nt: TGCGCCAGCAGCCCCTCTCCCCGCGAGCAGTACTTC

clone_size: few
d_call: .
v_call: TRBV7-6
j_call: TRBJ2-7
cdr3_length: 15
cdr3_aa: CASSLGWTTAYEQYF
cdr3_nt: TGTGCCAGCAGCTTAGGGTGGACAACGGCCTACGAGCAGTACTTC

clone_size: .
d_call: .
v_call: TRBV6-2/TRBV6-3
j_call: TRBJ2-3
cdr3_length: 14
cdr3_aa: CVSSGPRGADTQYF
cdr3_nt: TGTGTCAGCAGTGGACCCCGAGGCGCAGATACGCAGTATTTT

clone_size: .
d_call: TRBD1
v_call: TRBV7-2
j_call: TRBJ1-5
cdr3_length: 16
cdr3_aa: CASSSTGTAGYQPQHF
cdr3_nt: TGTGCCAGCAGCTCCACAGGGACAGCGGGATATCAGCCCCAGCATTTT

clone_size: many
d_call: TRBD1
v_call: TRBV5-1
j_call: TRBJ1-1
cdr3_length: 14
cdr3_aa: CASSLIQGGTEAFF
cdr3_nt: TGCGCCAGCAGCTTGATACAGGGGGGCACTGAAGCTTTCTTT

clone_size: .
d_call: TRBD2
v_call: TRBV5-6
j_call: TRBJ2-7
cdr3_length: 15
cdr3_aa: CASSLLTSGFYEQYF
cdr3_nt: TGTGCCAGCAGCTTGCTCACTAGCGGGTTCTACGAGCAGTACTTC

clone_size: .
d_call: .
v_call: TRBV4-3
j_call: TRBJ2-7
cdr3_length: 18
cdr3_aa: CASSQKVNRPKSAYEQYF
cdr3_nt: TGCGCCAGCAGCCAAAAGGTTAACAGACCGAAGAGCGCCTACGAGCAGTACTTC

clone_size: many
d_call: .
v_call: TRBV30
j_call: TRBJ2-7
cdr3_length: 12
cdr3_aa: CAWSPVSYEQYF
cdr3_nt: TGTGCCTGGAGCCCCGTTAGCTACGAGCAGTACTTC

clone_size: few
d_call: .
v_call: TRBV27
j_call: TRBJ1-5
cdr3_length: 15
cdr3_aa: CASGILWGSNQPQHF
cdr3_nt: TGTGCCAGCGGCATCTTATGGGGGTCGAATCAGCCCCAGCATTTT

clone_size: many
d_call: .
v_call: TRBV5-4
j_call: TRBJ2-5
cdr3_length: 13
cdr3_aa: CASSLDGPETQYF
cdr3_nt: TGTGCCAGCAGCTTGGACGGTCCAGAGACCCAGTACTTC

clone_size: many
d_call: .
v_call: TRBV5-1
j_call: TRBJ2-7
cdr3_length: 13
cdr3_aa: CASSFRQTYEQYF
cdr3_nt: TGCGCCAGCAGCTTCCGACAGACCTACGAGCAGTACTTC

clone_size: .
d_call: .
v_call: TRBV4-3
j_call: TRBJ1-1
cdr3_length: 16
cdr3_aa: CASSQAWDGSNTEAFF
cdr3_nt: TGCGCCAGCAGCCAAGCTTGGGACGGCTCTAACACTGAAGCTTTCTTT

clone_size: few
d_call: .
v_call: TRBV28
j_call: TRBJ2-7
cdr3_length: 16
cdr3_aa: CASSPRVWAQSYEQYF
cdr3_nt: TGTGCCAGCAGCCCGAGGGTCTGGGCCCAAAGCTACGAGCAGTACTTC

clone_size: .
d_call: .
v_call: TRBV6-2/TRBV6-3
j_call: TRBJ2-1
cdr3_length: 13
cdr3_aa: CASRTQSYNEQFF
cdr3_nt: TGTGCCAGCAGGACGCAGTCCTACAATGAGCAGTTCTTC

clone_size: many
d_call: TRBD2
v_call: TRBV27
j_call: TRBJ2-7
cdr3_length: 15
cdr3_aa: CASLPLLAGGGEQYF
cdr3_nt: TGTGCCAGCTTGCCCTTACTGGCGGGAGGTGGCGAGCAGTACTTC

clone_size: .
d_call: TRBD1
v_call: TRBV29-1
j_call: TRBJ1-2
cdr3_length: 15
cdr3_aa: CSVSVAGTGPDGYTF
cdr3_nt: TGCAGCGTCAGTGTAGCCGGGACAGGACCTGATGGCTACACCTTC

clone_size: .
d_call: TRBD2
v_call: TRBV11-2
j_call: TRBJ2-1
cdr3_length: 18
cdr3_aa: CASSSTSGRGYRNNEQFF
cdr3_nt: TGTGCCAGCAGCTCAACTAGCGGGAGGGGTTATAGGAACAATGAGCAGTTCTTC

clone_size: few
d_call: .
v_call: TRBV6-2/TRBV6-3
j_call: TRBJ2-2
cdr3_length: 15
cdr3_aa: CASSYKGWDTGELFF
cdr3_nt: TGTGCCAGCAGTTACAAGGGGTGGGACACCGGGGAGCTGTTTTTT

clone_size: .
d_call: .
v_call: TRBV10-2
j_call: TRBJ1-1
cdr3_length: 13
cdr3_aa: CASSEVGGDEAFF
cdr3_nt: TGCGCCAGCAGTGAGGTTGGCGGAGACGAAGCTTTCTTT

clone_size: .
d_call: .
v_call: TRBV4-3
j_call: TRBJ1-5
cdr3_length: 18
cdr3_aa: CASSLNHGAGVGNQPQHF
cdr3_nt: TGCGCCAGCAGCCTCAACCACGGCGCAGGGGTCGGCAATCAGCCCCAGCATTTT

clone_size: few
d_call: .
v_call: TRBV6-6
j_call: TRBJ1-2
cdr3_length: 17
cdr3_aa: CASSYSIPGASNYGYTF
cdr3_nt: TGTGCCAGCAGTTACTCGATTCCAGGGGCTTCTAACTATGGCTACACCTTC

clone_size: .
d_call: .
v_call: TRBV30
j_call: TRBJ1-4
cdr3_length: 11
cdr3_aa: CAWSAYEKLFF
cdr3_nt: TGTGCCTGGAGTGCGTATGAAAAACTGTTTTTT

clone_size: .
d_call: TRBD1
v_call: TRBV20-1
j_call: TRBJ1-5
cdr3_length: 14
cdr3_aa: CSATGQVHNQPQHF
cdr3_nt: TGCAGTGCTACCGGACAGGTTCACAATCAGCCCCAGCATTTT

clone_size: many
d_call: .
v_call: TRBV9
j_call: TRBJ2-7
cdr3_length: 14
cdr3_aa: CASSAGTTDDEQYF
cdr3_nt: TGTGCCAGCAGCGCCGGGACCACCGACGACGAGCAGTACTTC

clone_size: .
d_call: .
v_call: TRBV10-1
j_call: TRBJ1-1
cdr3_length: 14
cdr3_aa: CASSAGALGTEAFF
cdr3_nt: TGCGCCAGCAGCGCAGGGGCGCTGGGCACTGAAGCTTTCTTT

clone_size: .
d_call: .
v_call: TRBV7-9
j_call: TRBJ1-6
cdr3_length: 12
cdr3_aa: CASRSYNSPLHF
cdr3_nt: TGTGCCAGCAGATCGTATAATTCACCCCTCCACTTT

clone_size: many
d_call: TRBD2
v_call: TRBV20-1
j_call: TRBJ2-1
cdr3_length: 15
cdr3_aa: CSARKAGGPMNEQFF
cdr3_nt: TGCAGTGCTAGAAAAGCGGGAGGGCCGATGAATGAGCAGTTCTTC

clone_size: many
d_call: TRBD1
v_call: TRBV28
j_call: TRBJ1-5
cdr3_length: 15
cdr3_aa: CASSLQGQGYQPQHF
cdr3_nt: TGTGCCAGCAGCTTACAGGGACAGGGGTATCAGCCCCAGCATTTT

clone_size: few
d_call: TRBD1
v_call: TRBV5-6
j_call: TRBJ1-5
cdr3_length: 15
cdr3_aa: CASSLAGQGDQPQHF
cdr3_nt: TGTGCCAGCAGCTTGGCAGGACAGGGGGATCAGCCCCAGCATTTT

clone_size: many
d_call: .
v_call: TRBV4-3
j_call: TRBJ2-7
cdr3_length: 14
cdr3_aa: CASSQDPLAYGLTF
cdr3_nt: TGCGCCAGCAGCCAAGATCCCCTAGCTTATGGTCTTACCTTC

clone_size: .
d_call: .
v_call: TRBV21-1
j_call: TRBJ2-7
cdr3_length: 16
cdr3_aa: CASTPPPSGSVYEQYF
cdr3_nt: TGTGCCAGCACCCCCCCCCCTAGCGGGAGCGTCTACGAGCAGTACTTC

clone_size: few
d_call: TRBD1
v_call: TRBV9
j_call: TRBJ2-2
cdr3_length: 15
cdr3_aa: CASSPRTGGIGELFF
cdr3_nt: TGTGCCAGCAGCCCTAGGACAGGGGGTATCGGGGAGCTGTTTTTT

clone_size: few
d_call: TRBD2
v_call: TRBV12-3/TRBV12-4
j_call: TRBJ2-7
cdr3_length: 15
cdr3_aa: CASSRPWGGSYEQYF
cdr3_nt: TGTGCCAGCAGTCGCCCGTGGGGGGGAAGTTACGAGCAGTACTTC

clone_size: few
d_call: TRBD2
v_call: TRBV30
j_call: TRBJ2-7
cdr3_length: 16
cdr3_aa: CAWSWAVGRITYEQYF
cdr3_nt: TGTGCCTGGAGTTGGGCGGTCGGGAGGATCACCTACGAGCAGTACTTC

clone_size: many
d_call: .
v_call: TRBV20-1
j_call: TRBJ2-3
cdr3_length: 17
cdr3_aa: CSARARRVQPSTDTQYF
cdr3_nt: TGCAGTGCTAGAGCCAGGCGCGTGCAACCTAGCACAGATACGCAGTATTTT

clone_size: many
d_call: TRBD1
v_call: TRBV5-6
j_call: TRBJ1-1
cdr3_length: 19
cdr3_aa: CASADGGDRGGVVNTEAFF
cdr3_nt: TGTGCCAGCGCAGATGGCGGGGACAGGGGGGGAGTAGTGAACACTGAAGCTTTCTTT

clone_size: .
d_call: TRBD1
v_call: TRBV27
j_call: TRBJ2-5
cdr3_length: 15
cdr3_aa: CASSLHRGQQETQYF
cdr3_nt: TGTGCCAGCAGTTTACACCGGGGACAGCAAGAGACCCAGTACTTC

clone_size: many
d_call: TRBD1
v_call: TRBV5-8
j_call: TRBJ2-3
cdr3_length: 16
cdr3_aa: CASSGTGGFSTDTQYF
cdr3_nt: TGTGCCAGCAGCGGGACAGGGGGCTTCAGCACAGATACGCAGTATTTT

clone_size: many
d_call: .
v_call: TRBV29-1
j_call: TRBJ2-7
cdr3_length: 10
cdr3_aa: CSVRDYEQYF
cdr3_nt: TGCAGCGTTCGAGACTACGAGCAGTACTTC